This TCR beta chain was recorded in a study of STAT5B mutations in CD4+ large granular lymphocyte leukemia. This clone came up a few times. Study processing details: Clonotypes above 5% were considered putative leukemic clones, totaling about 61. The data were produced by immunoSEQ multiplex PCR, yet TCRdb's version contains in-frame clones alone and is incomplete. V and J calls plus clone size are reproduced from that table; the DNA served to infer D and trimming. The sample yields approximately 4,000 clones, roughly 79% seen once. The CDR3 sequence is 15 residues long. Germline V gives CDR1 MNHEY, CDR2 SMNVEV (reference sequence). V trimming: 4 bases; J trimming: 0 bases; junction bases outside the gene matches: 5.

The origin of this receptor is a man aged 60 to 75 with CD4+ T-cell large granular lymphocyte leukemia. Sequencing was performed on PBMCs. This chain connects TRBV27 to TRBJ2-7; 8 nucleotides align to TRBD2. CDR3 bases: TGTGCCAGCAGTTCGTATAGCGGGGCCTCCTACGAGCAGTACTTC. It is translated as CASSSYSGASYEQYF.